The 3 T cell receptor beta chains below were found in one sample sequenced in a study of blood T cell repertoires in COVID-19 (dated by TCRdb to the early 2020s). The method behind the library was the immunoSEQ multiplex PCR assay. What TCRdb holds here is the immuneACCESS table cut down to in-frame rearrangements. Part of the clones is not present; checked against another copy, under half of the missing clones reflect an unresolved V gene, and the others are unexplained. The sample profile shows roughly 150,000 clones; 76% of them were found once. Around 3.4% of the sample belongs to the ten largest clones. Sequencing was carried out using peripheral blood. Receptors originate from a woman of 80 years or more with acute or convalescent COVID-19.

The gene calls are TRBV7-8 and TRBJ1-6; the D is unclear. V lost 1 base to trimming and J lost 10 bases, with 14 bases between them. The CDR3 is 15 amino acids. Germline CDR1 and CDR2: SGHVS and FQNEAQ. The CDR3 reads CASSLDGGRESPLHF. The CDR3 DNA reads TGTGCCAGCAGCTTAGATGGAGGGAGAGAGTCACCCCTCCACTTT.

This clone is a singleton in its sample. The rearrangement links TRBV2 to TRBJ2-7; tentative D call: TRBD1 (6 bases). From germline, CDR1 is SNHLY and CDR2 FYNNEI. Trimming left V 7 bases short and J 3 bases short, with 16 bases between. The CDR3 runs to 14 residues. CDR3 in amino acids: CASTSRDKRYEQYF. The DNA for the CDR3 is TGTGCCAGCACCTCCCGGGACAAACGCTACGAGCAGTACTTC.

The CDR3 nucleotides read TGTGCCAGCAGCTTATACGGAGTACCGAACACCGGGGAGCTGTTTTTT. The encoded protein is CASSLYGVPNTGELFF. The rearrangement uses TRBV7-8 and TRBJ2-2; D not certain. The CDR3 runs to 16 residues. V gave up 2 bases and J gave up 0 bases, with 10 bases separating them. Germline values: CDR1 SGHVS, CDR2 FQNEAQ.